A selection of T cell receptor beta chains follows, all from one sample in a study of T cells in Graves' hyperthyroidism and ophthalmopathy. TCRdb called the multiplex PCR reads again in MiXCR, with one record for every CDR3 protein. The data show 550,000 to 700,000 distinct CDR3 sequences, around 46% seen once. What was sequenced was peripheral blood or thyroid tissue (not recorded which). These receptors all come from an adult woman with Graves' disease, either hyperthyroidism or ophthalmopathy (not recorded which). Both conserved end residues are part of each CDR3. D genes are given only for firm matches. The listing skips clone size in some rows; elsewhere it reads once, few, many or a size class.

cdr3_nt: TGTCCTGACAGTCGATCCTACGAGCAGTACTTC; cdr3_aa: CPDSRSYEQYF; d_call: NA; v_call: TRBV24-1; cdr3_length: 11; clone_size: NA; j_call: TRBJ2-7
cdr3_nt: TGTGCCAGCAGGCAATTAGCGGGAGGTCTGTACGAGCAGTACTTC; cdr3_aa: CASRQLAGGLYEQYF; d_call: TRBD2; v_call: TRBV11-2; cdr3_length: 15; clone_size: many; j_call: TRBJ2-7
cdr3_nt: TGTGCCAGCAGCTACAGCTCCTACGAGCAGTACTTC; cdr3_aa: CASSYSSYEQYF; d_call: NA; v_call: TRBV7-2; cdr3_length: 12; clone_size: many; j_call: TRBJ2-7
cdr3_nt: TGTGCCAGCAGCTTAGGGCAGTTCTCCTACGAGCAGTACTTC; cdr3_aa: CASSLGQFSYEQYF; d_call: NA; v_call: TRBV7-2; cdr3_length: 14; clone_size: few; j_call: TRBJ2-7
cdr3_nt: TGTGCCAGCAGCTTCGGCAGACAGGGGAACTATGGCTACACCTTC; cdr3_aa: CASSFGRQGNYGYTF; d_call: TRBD1; v_call: TRBV5-4; cdr3_length: 15; clone_size: many; j_call: TRBJ1-2
cdr3_nt: TGTGCCAGCAGCTCCCTGCAAGTTTCCGGGGAGCTGTTTTTT; cdr3_aa: CASSSLQVSGELFF; d_call: NA; v_call: TRBV7-9; cdr3_length: 14; clone_size: many; j_call: TRBJ2-2
cdr3_nt: TGCGCCAGCAGCTTGCAACCGGGACAGATATACGAGCAGTACTTC; cdr3_aa: CASSLQPGQIYEQYF; d_call: TRBD1; v_call: TRBV5-1; cdr3_length: 15; clone_size: many; j_call: TRBJ2-7
cdr3_nt: TGCAGTGCTAGGGGTCCGGGGCCCCAGCATTTT; cdr3_aa: CSARGPGPQHF; d_call: NA; v_call: TRBV20-1; cdr3_length: 11; clone_size: many; j_call: TRBJ1-5
cdr3_nt: TGCAGCGTTGAAGATCTGGCAGGGGAGCCGGGGGAGACCCAGTACTTC; cdr3_aa: CSVEDLAGEPGETQYF; d_call: NA; v_call: TRBV29-1; cdr3_length: 16; clone_size: NA; j_call: TRBJ2-5
cdr3_nt: TGTGCCAGCAGTCAGGGACCCCCAACCTACGAGCAGTACTTC; cdr3_aa: CASSQGPPTYEQYF; d_call: NA; v_call: TRBV12-3/TRBV12-4; cdr3_length: 14; clone_size: NA; j_call: TRBJ2-7
cdr3_nt: TGCGCCAGCAGCCAAACGACAGAAACCCGCTCCTACGAGCAGTACTTC; cdr3_aa: CASSQTTETRSYEQYF; d_call: NA; v_call: TRBV4-1; cdr3_length: 16; clone_size: many; j_call: TRBJ2-7
cdr3_nt: TGTGCCAGCAGCGGGGGTAGGAGACAGTTCTCTTCCTACGAGCAGTACTTC; cdr3_aa: CASSGGRRQFSSYEQYF; d_call: NA; v_call: TRBV7-9; cdr3_length: 17; clone_size: many; j_call: TRBJ2-7
cdr3_nt: TGTGCCAGCAGCGTCGCGACGGTCTATGGCTACACCTTC; cdr3_aa: CASSVATVYGYTF; d_call: NA; v_call: TRBV14; cdr3_length: 13; clone_size: few; j_call: TRBJ1-2
cdr3_nt: TGTGCCAGCAGTTACTCAGGGGGCAGGTATGAAAAACTGTTTTTT; cdr3_aa: CASSYSGGRYEKLFF; d_call: TRBD1; v_call: TRBV12-3/TRBV12-4; cdr3_length: 15; clone_size: NA; j_call: TRBJ1-4
cdr3_nt: TGTGCCAGCAGCCCAAACAGGGCGATCTCCTACGAGCAGTACTTC; cdr3_aa: CASSPNRAISYEQYF; d_call: NA; v_call: TRBV6-5; cdr3_length: 15; clone_size: many; j_call: TRBJ2-7
cdr3_nt: TGTGCCAGCAGCTTACCGGGACAGGGGGCGCTTGGCTACACCTTC; cdr3_aa: CASSLPGQGALGYTF; d_call: TRBD1; v_call: TRBV7-6; cdr3_length: 15; clone_size: NA; j_call: TRBJ1-2
cdr3_nt: TGTGCCAGCAGTGAGGGGACGCATAGCAATCAGCCCCAGCATTTT; cdr3_aa: CASSEGTHSNQPQHF; d_call: NA; v_call: TRBV2; cdr3_length: 15; clone_size: few; j_call: TRBJ1-5
cdr3_nt: TGTGCCAGCAGCTTATGGGATACCTACGAGCAGTACTTC; cdr3_aa: CASSLWDTYEQYF; d_call: NA; v_call: TRBV7-3; cdr3_length: 13; clone_size: many; j_call: TRBJ2-7
cdr3_nt: TGTGCCAGCAGTCCCCGGACAGGCCCCGGGGAGACCCAGTACTTC; cdr3_aa: CASSPRTGPGETQYF; d_call: TRBD1; v_call: TRBV2; cdr3_length: 15; clone_size: many; j_call: TRBJ2-5
cdr3_nt: TGTGCCAGCAGTAGACCGGGACAGGGAGCCTATGGCTACACCTTC; cdr3_aa: CASSRPGQGAYGYTF; d_call: TRBD1; v_call: TRBV6-1; cdr3_length: 15; clone_size: few; j_call: TRBJ1-2
cdr3_nt: TGTGCCAGCAGCGTTGGAGTGGGACGGGGTGAAGCTTTCTTT; cdr3_aa: CASSVGVGRGEAFF; d_call: NA; v_call: TRBV9; cdr3_length: 14; clone_size: NA; j_call: TRBJ1-1
cdr3_nt: TGTGCCATCAGTGGGGGACAGGGGGTCACCGGGGAGCTGTTTTTT; cdr3_aa: CAISGGQGVTGELFF; d_call: TRBD1; v_call: TRBV10-3; cdr3_length: 15; clone_size: NA; j_call: TRBJ2-2
cdr3_nt: TGCAGCGTTGAAGGAGTCGGCCCCGAGCAGTACTTC; cdr3_aa: CSVEGVGPEQYF; d_call: NA; v_call: TRBV29-1; cdr3_length: 12; clone_size: NA; j_call: TRBJ2-7
cdr3_nt: TGTGCCAGCGGGCCAGGGACTGAAGCTTTCTTT; cdr3_aa: CASGPGTEAFF; d_call: NA; v_call: TRBV5-6; cdr3_length: 11; clone_size: many; j_call: TRBJ1-1
cdr3_nt: TGTGCCAGCAGCTACGGGACTGACTCCTACGAGCAGTACTTC; cdr3_aa: CASSYGTDSYEQYF; d_call: NA; v_call: TRBV11-1; cdr3_length: 14; clone_size: many; j_call: TRBJ2-7
cdr3_nt: TGTGCTAGGCTTTTGGGGGGTGAAGCTTTCTTT; cdr3_aa: CARLLGGEAFF; d_call: NA; v_call: TRBV2; cdr3_length: 11; clone_size: NA; j_call: TRBJ1-1
cdr3_nt: TGTGCCAGCAGTTACTCCCGTATTAATGAGCAGTACTTC; cdr3_aa: CASSYSRINEQYF; d_call: NA; v_call: TRBV6-2/TRBV6-3; cdr3_length: 13; clone_size: NA; j_call: TRBJ2-7
cdr3_nt: TGTGCCACCAGTACAGGGGGCTTTCGGAACTATGGCTACACCTTC; cdr3_aa: CATSTGGFRNYGYTF; d_call: TRBD1; v_call: TRBV6-5; cdr3_length: 15; clone_size: NA; j_call: TRBJ1-2
cdr3_nt: TGTGCCAGCAGCTTAGAATGGGCAGGAACGAACTATGGCTACACCTTC; cdr3_aa: CASSLEWAGTNYGYTF; d_call: NA; v_call: TRBV11-2; cdr3_length: 16; clone_size: NA; j_call: TRBJ1-2
cdr3_nt: TGCAGTGCTCCTACAGCCATCATGAACACCATATATTTT; cdr3_aa: CSAPTAIMNTIYF; d_call: NA; v_call: TRBV20-1; cdr3_length: 13; clone_size: NA; j_call: TRBJ1-3
cdr3_nt: TGTGCCACCAGCAGGGGCCTAGGACAGACGAACACTGAAGCTTTCTTT; cdr3_aa: CATSRGLGQTNTEAFF; d_call: NA; v_call: TRBV15; cdr3_length: 16; clone_size: NA; j_call: TRBJ1-1
cdr3_nt: TGTGCCAGCAGCTTAGACTTTATTTTAGAGCAGTACTTC; cdr3_aa: CASSLDFILEQYF; d_call: NA; v_call: TRBV7-3; cdr3_length: 13; clone_size: NA; j_call: TRBJ2-7
cdr3_nt: TGTGCCAGCAGCCGTAGGGTAGGGGAAAGCAATCAGCCCCAGCATTTT; cdr3_aa: CASSRRVGESNQPQHF; d_call: NA; v_call: TRBV25-1; cdr3_length: 16; clone_size: NA; j_call: TRBJ1-5
cdr3_nt: TGTGCCAGCAGTGGGGACAGCGGGAGCAATCAGCCCCAGCATTTT; cdr3_aa: CASSGDSGSNQPQHF; d_call: TRBD1; v_call: TRBV2; cdr3_length: 15; clone_size: NA; j_call: TRBJ1-5
cdr3_nt: TGTGCCAGCAGTCCCGACCCACCGGGACCCTCAGAGACCCAGTACTTC; cdr3_aa: CASSPDPPGPSETQYF; d_call: NA; v_call: TRBV28; cdr3_length: 16; clone_size: many; j_call: TRBJ2-5
cdr3_nt: TGTGCCAGCAGCACGACAGGGCCGAATCAGCCCCAGTACTTC; cdr3_aa: CASSTTGPNQPQYF; d_call: TRBD1; v_call: TRBV11-2; cdr3_length: 14; clone_size: NA; j_call: TRBJ2-5
cdr3_nt: TGCAGTGCCCAAGGACTAGCGGGAGGCTACGAGCAGTACTTC; cdr3_aa: CSAQGLAGGYEQYF; d_call: TRBD2; v_call: TRBV20-1; cdr3_length: 14; clone_size: NA; j_call: TRBJ2-7
cdr3_nt: TGTGCCAGCAGCCAGATGGGGGGACTTCAAGAGACCCAGTACTTC; cdr3_aa: CASSQMGGLQETQYF; d_call: NA; v_call: TRBV4-2; cdr3_length: 15; clone_size: many; j_call: TRBJ2-5
cdr3_nt: TGTGCCATCAGTGAGTCGCGGCTAGATCAAGAGACCCAGTACTTC; cdr3_aa: CAISESRLDQETQYF; d_call: NA; v_call: TRBV10-3; cdr3_length: 15; clone_size: NA; j_call: TRBJ2-5
cdr3_nt: TGTGCCAGCAGCGTATCTTGGGCGGAGGAGACCCAGTACTTC; cdr3_aa: CASSVSWAEETQYF; d_call: NA; v_call: TRBV9; cdr3_length: 14; clone_size: many; j_call: TRBJ2-5
cdr3_nt: TGCAGCGCGAATGGGGGGCCAAACTATGGCTACACCTTC; cdr3_aa: CSANGGPNYGYTF; d_call: NA; v_call: TRBV29-1; cdr3_length: 13; clone_size: NA; j_call: TRBJ1-2
cdr3_nt: TGTGCCATCAGTGAATACCGACAGGGACAAGAGACCCAGTACTTC; cdr3_aa: CAISEYRQGQETQYF; d_call: TRBD1; v_call: TRBV10-3; cdr3_length: 15; clone_size: many; j_call: TRBJ2-5
cdr3_nt: TGTGCCAGCAGTTTATCCGAGGGAATCCAAGAGACCCAGTACTTC; cdr3_aa: CASSLSEGIQETQYF; d_call: NA; v_call: TRBV11-2; cdr3_length: 15; clone_size: NA; j_call: TRBJ2-5
cdr3_nt: TGTGCCATCAGTGAGCGGTTTCCAGGCGACTCTGGAAACACCATATATTTT; cdr3_aa: CAISERFPGDSGNTIYF; d_call: NA; v_call: TRBV10-3; cdr3_length: 17; clone_size: many; j_call: TRBJ1-3